The T cell receptor beta chain under discussion was sequenced for a study of OX40 agonist ivuxolimab in advanced cancers. Study details: Among those treated, three patients had partial responses, one with hepatocellular carcinoma and two with cutaneous melanoma. Overall study findings and caveats: Dosing at 0.1 to 3.0 mg/kg was accompanied by clonal expansion of CD4+ and CD8+ blood T cells by week 6.

Sequenced by immunoSEQ multiplex PCR; TCRdb stores in-frame clones only, minus some. The repertoire consists of some 100,000 clones, with 70% to 90% occurring once and the leading ten covering approximately 1.9%. Germline trimming cut 3 bases from V and 1 base from J; bases unmatched to any gene: 1. This CDR3 has 14 residues. From germline, CDR1 is SGHTA and CDR2 FQGNSA. About this clone: Its specificity is not known.

The starting material was CD4+ or CD8+ T cells sorted from blood, obtained in a trial of the OX40 agonist ivuxolimab. The chain couples TRBV7-2 to TRBJ2-7; 9 positions agree with TRBD1. This receptor was taken from an adult with an advanced solid tumor such as melanoma, head and neck, liver or kidney cancer. The CDR3 sequence: CASSLGTGSYEQYF. The CDR3 bases are TGTGCCAGCAGCTTGGGGACAGGGTCCTACGAGCAGTACTTC.